A selection of T cell receptor beta chains follows, all from one sample in a study of blood T cell repertoires in COVID-19. The method was immunoSEQ multiplex PCR; TCRdb's version includes in-frame clones alone and lacks a portion of them. Altogether nearly 80,000 clones are present, 87% being singletons, with the ten largest covering under 5%. The sample comprised peripheral blood. The receptor source for this set is an elderly woman with active or convalescent COVID-19. CDR3s include the opening cysteine and the closing phenylalanine or tryptophan. A D gene is named only where the DNA matches it firmly. A row's size may be missing; if present it is once, few, many or a size class.

d_call clone_size j_call v_call cdr3_nt cdr3_aa
- - TRBJ1-1 TRBV5-1 TGCGCCAGCAGCTGGAACCAGGGTATCGGGAACACTGAAGCTTTCTTT CASSWNQGIGNTEAFF
TRBD1 - TRBJ1-1 TRBV19 TGTGCCAGTAGGTCCGGACAGGGGATGTCGGCAGCTTTCTTT CASRSGQGMSAAFF
TRBD2 - TRBJ2-7 TRBV11-2 TGTGCCAGCAGCTTAGGAGCGGGAGGCGCCTACGAGCAGTACTTC CASSLGAGGAYEQYF
- medium-sized TRBJ2-6 TRBV24-1 TGTGCCACCAGTGAGCACACAGGGACTGGGGCCAACGTCCTGACTTTC CATSEHTGTGANVLTF
- few TRBJ2-3 TRBV18 TGTGCCAGCTCTTTGGGGGCCGGAGATACGCAGTATTTT CASSLGAGDTQYF
- few TRBJ1-2 TRBV30 TGTGCCTGGAGTAAACAGGGTGGTCTCTATGGCTACACCTTC CAWSKQGGLYGYTF
- - TRBJ2-7 TRBV11-2 TGTGCCAGCAGCTTTATGGGGGCGGACGGAGCCGAGCAGTACTTC CASSFMGADGAEQYF
TRBD2 - TRBJ2-7 TRBV28 TGTGCCAGCACGGGGGGGGGCAGGTACGAGCAGTACTTC CASTGGGRYEQYF
TRBD1 - TRBJ2-3 TRBV24-1 TGTGCCACCAGCCAGACAGGGGAAATCACAGATACGCAGTATTTT CATSQTGEITDTQYF
- - TRBJ1-1 TRBV29-1 TGCAGCGCTCAACAGGGAAAAGGCACTGAAGCTTTCTTT CSAQQGKGTEAFF
- - TRBJ2-3 TRBV20-1 TGCAGTGCTAGTAGACGGCCCGCGGGCACAGATACGCAGTATTTT CSASRRPAGTDTQYF
- - TRBJ1-2 TRBV6-6 TGTGCCAGCAGCTACGGGGGGTTCGATGGTAACTATGGCTACACCTTC CASSYGGFDGNYGYTF
TRBD1 - TRBJ1-5 TRBV2 TGTGCCAGCAGTGGGGGGGACAGGGGTCAGCCCCAGCATTTT CASSGGDRGQPQHF
- - TRBJ2-7 TRBV7-2 TGTGCCAGCAGCTTCTCTACGGGCGAGCAGTACTTC CASSFSTGEQYF
TRBD2 - TRBJ2-1 TRBV25-1 TGTGCCAGCGGACCAGGAGGACTAGCTCTGCATGAGCAGTTCTTC CASGPGGLALHEQFF
TRBD1 - TRBJ2-2 TRBV5-1 TGCGCCAGCAGCCTGCGGGGGACAGGGGACACCGGGGAGCTGTTTTTT CASSLRGTGDTGELFF
- - TRBJ1-3 TRBV2 TGTGCCAGCGGTCTAGCTGGAAACACCATATATTTT CASGLAGNTIYF
- - TRBJ1-2 TRBV5-1 TGCGCCAGCAGCTTGCAGGGGCTGAGCGGCTACACCTTC CASSLQGLSGYTF
- - TRBJ1-5 TRBV12-3/TRBV12-4 TGTGCCACCAGGCGGGCGGGGGATCAGCCCCAGCATTTT CATRRAGDQPQHF
- once TRBJ1-1 TRBV12-3/TRBV12-4 TGTGCCAGCAGTCAACTATTGGTCACTGAAGCTTTCTTT CASSQLLVTEAFF